This TCR beta chain was recorded in a study of regulatory T cells in long-lasting Graves disease. The authors built TCR beta libraries using iRepertoire HTBI primers and Arm-PCR of CDR3 regions. TCRdb reprocessed the multiplex PCR reads with MiXCR, giving one entry per CDR3 protein. Altogether over 250,000 distinct CDR3 sequences are present, 20% to 25% being singletons, with the ten largest covering approximately 53%. Points from the study as a whole: Relative to new patients (approximately 960), persistent patients exhibited greater sharing of public clonotypes (around 3,000). Among samples with persistent disease, TRBV28, TRBJ1-2 and TRBJ2-5 were favored.

Specified time point: persistent/refractory GD, antithyroid drugs over 5 years with positive TRAb. RNA from PBMCs was the source of the TCR library. The authors diagnosed Graves' disease using American Thyroid Association guidelines. The EDTA tubes were filled with around 9.2 milliliters of drawn peripheral blood. This clonotype came up a few times. Its antigen is currently unknown. The junction departs from the called germline gene at one end, perhaps through a read error. The CDR3 has 15 residues. Germline-derived CDR1 and CDR2 are MNHEY and SMNVEV (reference sequence). The receptor comes from a female donor with Graves disease. The chain combines TRBV27 with TRBJ2-7; D might be TRBD2 (6 bases). This sample comprised peripheral blood mononuclear cells (PBMCs), obtained when the disease was refractory, from a patient treated with antithyroid drugs. CDR3 loop: CASSSGTPLYYGQYF. DNA of the CDR3: TGTGCCAGCAGTTCCGGGACTCCATTATACTACGGGCAGTACTTC.